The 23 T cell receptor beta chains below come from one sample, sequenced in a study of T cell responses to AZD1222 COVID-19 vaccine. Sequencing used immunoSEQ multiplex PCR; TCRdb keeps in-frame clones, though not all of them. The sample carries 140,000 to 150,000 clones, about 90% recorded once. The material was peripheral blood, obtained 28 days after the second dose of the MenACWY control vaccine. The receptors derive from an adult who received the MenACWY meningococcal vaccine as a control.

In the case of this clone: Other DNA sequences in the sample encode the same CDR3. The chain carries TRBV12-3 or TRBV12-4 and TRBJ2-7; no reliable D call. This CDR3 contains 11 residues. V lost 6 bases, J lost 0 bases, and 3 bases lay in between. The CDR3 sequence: CASSTSYEQYF. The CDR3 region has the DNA TGTGCCAGCAGCACCTCCTACGAGCAGTACTTC.

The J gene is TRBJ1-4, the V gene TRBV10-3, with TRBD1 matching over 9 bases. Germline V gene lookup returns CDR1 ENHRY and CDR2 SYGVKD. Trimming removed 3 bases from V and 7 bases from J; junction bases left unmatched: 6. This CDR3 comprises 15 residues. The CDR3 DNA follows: TGTGCCATCAGTGAAGGGGGACAGGGTGGTGAAAAACTGTTTTTT. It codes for CAISEGGQGGEKLFF.

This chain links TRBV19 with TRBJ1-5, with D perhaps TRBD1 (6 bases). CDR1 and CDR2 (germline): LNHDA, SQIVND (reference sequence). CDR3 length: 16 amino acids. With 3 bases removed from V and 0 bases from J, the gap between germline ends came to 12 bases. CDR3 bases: TGTGCCAGTAGTATGGAGACAGGCCATAGCAATCAGCCCCAGCATTTT. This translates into CASSMETGHSNQPQHF.

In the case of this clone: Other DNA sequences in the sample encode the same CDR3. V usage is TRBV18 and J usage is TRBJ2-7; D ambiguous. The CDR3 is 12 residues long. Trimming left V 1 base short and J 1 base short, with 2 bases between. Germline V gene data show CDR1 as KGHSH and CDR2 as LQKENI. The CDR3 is CASSPQSYEQYF. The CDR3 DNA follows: TGTGCCAGCTCACCACAGTCCTACGAGCAGTACTTC.

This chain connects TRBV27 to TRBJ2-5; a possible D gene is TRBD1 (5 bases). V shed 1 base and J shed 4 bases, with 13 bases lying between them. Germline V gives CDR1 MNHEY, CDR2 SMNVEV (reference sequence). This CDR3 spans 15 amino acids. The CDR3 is CASSLWVAGRETQYF. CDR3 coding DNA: TGTGCCAGCAGTTTATGGGTGGCAGGGCGAGAGACCCAGTACTTC.

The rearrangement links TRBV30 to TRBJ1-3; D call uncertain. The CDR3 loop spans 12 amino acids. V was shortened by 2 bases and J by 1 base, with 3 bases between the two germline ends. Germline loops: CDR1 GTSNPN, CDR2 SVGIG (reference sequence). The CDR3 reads CAWSTSGNTIYF. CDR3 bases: TGTGCCTGGAGTACGTCTGGAAACACCATATATTTT.

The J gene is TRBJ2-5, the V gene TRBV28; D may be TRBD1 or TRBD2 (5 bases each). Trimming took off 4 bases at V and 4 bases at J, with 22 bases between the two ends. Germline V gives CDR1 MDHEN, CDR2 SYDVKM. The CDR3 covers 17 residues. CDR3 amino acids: CASSSREPKGPIETQYF. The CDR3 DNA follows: TGTGCCAGCAGTTCACGCGAACCCAAGGGACCAATAGAGACCCAGTACTTC. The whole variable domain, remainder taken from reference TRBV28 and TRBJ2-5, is DVKVTQSSRYLVKRTGEKVFLECVQDMDHENMFWYRQDPGLGLRLIYFSYDVKMKEKGDIPEGYSVSREKKERFSLILESASTNQTSMYLCASSSREPKGPIETQYFGPGTRLLVL.

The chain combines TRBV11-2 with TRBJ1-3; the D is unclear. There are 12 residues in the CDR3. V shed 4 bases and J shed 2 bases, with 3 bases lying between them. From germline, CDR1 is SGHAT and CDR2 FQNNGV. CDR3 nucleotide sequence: TGTGCCAGCAGCTCCACTGGAAACACCATATATTTT. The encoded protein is CASSSTGNTIYF.

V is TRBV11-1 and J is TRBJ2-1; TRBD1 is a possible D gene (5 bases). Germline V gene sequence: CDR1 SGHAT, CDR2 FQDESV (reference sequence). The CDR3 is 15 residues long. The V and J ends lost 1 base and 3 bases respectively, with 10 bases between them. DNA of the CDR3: TGTGCCAGCAGCTTAGAGGGCAGGGTCTACAATGAGCAGTTCTTC. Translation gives CASSLEGRVYNEQFF. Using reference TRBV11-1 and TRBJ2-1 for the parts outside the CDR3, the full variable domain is EAEVAQSPRYKITEKSQAVAFWCDPISGHATLYWYRQILGQGPELLVQFQDESVVDDSQLPKDRFSAERLKGVDSTLKIQPAELGDSAMYLCASSLEGRVYNEQFFGPGTRLTVL.

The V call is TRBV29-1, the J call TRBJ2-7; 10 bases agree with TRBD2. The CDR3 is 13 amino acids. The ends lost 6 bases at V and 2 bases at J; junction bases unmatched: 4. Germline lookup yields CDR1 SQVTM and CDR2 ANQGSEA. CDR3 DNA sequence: TGCAGCGTGCCAGGACTAGCGGCCTACGAGCAGTACTTC. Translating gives CSVPGLAAYEQYF.

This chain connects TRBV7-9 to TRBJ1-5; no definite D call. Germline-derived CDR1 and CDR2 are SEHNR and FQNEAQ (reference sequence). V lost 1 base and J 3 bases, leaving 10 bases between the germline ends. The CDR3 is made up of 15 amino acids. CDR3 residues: CASSLGVAPNQPQHF. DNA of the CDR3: TGTGCCAGCAGCTTAGGGGTGGCTCCCAATCAGCCCCAGCATTTT.

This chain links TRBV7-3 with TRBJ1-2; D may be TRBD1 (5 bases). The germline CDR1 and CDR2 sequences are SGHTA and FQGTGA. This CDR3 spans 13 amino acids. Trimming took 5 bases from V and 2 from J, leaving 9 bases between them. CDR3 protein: CASSRTPNYGYTF. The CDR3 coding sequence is TGTGCCAGCAGCCGGACACCCAACTATGGCTACACCTTC.

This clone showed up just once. CDR3 in DNA: TGTGCCAGCAGTTCGGGACAGGGGACAGATACGCAGTATTTT. This encodes CASSSGQGTDTQYF. The rearrangement joins TRBV28 to TRBJ2-3; 10 bases match TRBD1. V trimming: 4 bases; J trimming: 3 bases; junction bases outside the gene matches: 1. Germline CDR1 MDHEN, CDR2 SYDVKM. This CDR3 is 14 amino acids long.

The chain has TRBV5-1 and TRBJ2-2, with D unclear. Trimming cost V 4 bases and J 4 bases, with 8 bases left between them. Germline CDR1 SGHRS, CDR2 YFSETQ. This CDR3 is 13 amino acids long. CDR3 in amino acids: CASSQRGTGELFF. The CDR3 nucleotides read TGCGCCAGCAGCCAGAGAGGCACCGGGGAGCTGTTTTTT.

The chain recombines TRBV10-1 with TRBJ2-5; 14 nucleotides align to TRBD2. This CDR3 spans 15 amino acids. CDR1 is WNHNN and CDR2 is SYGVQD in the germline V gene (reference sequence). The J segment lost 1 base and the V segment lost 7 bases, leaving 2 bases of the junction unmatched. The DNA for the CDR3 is TGCGCCAGCAACGGACTAGCGGGGGGCCAAGAGACCCAGTACTTC. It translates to CASNGLAGGQETQYF.

CDR3 in DNA: TGCGCCAGCAGCCGAAGCCAGGGGATCGGCGAGCAGTACTTC. It encodes CASSRSQGIGEQYF. The V and J genes are TRBV5-1 and TRBJ2-7; D may be TRBD1 (6 bases). CDR3 length: 14 residues. V was trimmed by 4 bases and J by 6 bases, leaving 17 bases between them. Germline V CDR1 and CDR2: SGHRS, YFSETQ.

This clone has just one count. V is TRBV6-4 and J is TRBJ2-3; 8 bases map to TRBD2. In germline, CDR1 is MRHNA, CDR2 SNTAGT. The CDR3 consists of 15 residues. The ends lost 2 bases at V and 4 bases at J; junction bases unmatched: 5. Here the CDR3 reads CASSDIAGGSDTQYF. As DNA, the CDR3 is TGTGCCAGCAGTGACATTGCGGGGGGTTCAGATACGCAGTATTTT.

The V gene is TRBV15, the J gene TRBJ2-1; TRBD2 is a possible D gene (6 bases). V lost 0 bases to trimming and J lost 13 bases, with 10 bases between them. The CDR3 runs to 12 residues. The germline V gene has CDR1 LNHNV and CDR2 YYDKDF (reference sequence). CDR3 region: CATSRDFGLQFF. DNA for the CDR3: TGTGCCACCAGCAGAGATTTCGGACTACAGTTCTTC.

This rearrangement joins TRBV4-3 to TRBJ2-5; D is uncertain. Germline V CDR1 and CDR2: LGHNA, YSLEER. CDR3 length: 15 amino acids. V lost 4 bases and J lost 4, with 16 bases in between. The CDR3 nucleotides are TGCGCCAGCAGCCTAGCCCTGGCAGCACGAGAGACCCAGTACTTC. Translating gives CASSLALAARETQYF.

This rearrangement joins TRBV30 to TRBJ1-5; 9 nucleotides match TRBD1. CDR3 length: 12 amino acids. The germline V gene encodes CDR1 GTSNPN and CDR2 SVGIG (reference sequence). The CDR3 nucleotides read TGTGCTTCGGGACAGGGACATCAGCCCCAGCATTTT. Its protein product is CASGQGHQPQHF.

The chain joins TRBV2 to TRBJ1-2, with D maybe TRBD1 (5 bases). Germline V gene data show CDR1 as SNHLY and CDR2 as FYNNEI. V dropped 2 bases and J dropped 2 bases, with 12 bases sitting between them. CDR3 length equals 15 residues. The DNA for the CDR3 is TGTGCCAGCAGTGAATTCGGGGGAGCGAACTATGGCTACACCTTC. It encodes CASSEFGGANYGYTF.

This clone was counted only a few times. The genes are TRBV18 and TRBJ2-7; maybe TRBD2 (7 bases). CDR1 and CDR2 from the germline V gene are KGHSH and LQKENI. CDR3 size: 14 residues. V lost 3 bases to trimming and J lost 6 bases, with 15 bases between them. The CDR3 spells CASSPVGGLIEQYF. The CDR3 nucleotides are TGTGCCAGCTCACCGGTCGGGGGGCTAATCGAGCAGTACTTC.

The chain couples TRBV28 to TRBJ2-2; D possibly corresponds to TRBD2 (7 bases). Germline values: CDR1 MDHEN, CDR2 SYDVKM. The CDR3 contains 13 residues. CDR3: CAAGAGATGELFF. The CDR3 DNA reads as TGTGCAGCAGGGGCGGGGGCCACCGGGGAGCTGTTTTTT.